These 28 T cell receptor beta chains were sequenced from one sample in a study of cytomegalovirus exposure and HLA in healthy donors. The PCR was carried out with 60 Vbeta primers and 13 Jbeta primers. Some clones are missing from TCRdb's copy, which holds only in-frame ones; the method was immunoSEQ multiplex PCR. The table lists about 130,000 clones, 65% to 80% of them singletons. The sequencing sample was made of PBMCs. Every receptor here comes from a human donor in good health.

This clone was observed a single time. The CDR3 region is CASTPTDISGANVLTF. CDR3 sequence (DNA): TGTGCCAGTACCCCGACAGATATCTCTGGGGCCAACGTCCTGACTTTC. The chain has TRBV19 and TRBJ2-6, with a weak D call TRBD1 (5 bases). CDR3 length: 16 amino acids. Germline V lookup: CDR1 LNHDA, CDR2 SQIVND (reference sequence). V was cut by 7 bases and J by 0 bases, with 13 bases left in between. Complete variable domain (other parts from reference TRBV19 and TRBJ2-6): DGGITQSPKYLFRKEGQNVTLSCEQNLNHDAMYWYRQDPGQGLRLIYYSQIVNDFQKGDIAEGYSVSREKKESFPLTVTSAQKNPTAFYLCASTPTDISGANVLTFGAGSRLTVL.

This chain's CDR3 is CAISGEQGNSPLHF. The CDR3 bases are TGTGCCATCAGTGGAGAACAGGGAAATTCACCCCTCCACTTT. The chain carries TRBV10-3 and TRBJ1-6; TRBD1 is a possible D gene (6 bases). The CDR3 totals 14 residues. Germline V CDR1 and CDR2: ENHRY, SYGVKD. The ends were cut back, 4 bases at V and 7 bases at J, with 11 bases in the middle.

The chain uses TRBV5-1 and TRBJ1-2, with D possibly TRBD1 on 5 matching bases. The CDR3 is made up of 14 amino acids. Looked up from germline, CDR1 is SGHRS and CDR2 is YFSETQ. Trimming pared 4 bases from V and 8 bases from J, leaving 18 bases between. The CDR3 reads CASSPLSGSPGYTF. CDR3 nucleotide sequence: TGCGCCAGCAGCCCCTTGTCAGGGTCCCCCGGCTACACCTTC.

DNA for the CDR3: TGTGCCAGCAGCCATACAGGGGGGCTGTCTGAAGCTTTCTTT. Amino acid sequence: CASSHTGGLSEAFF. The rearrangement joins TRBV5-8 to TRBJ1-1, with 8 bases aligning to TRBD1. J was trimmed by 6 bases and V by 4 bases; bases with no gene match: 8. Germline V gene sequence: CDR1 SGHTS, CDR2 YDEGEE. The CDR3 contains 14 residues.

The table lists this clone with a count of one. The V gene is TRBV6-6, the J gene TRBJ2-1, with 8 bases matching TRBD2. This CDR3 comprises 16 residues. In germline, CDR1 is MNHNY, CDR2 SVGAGI (reference sequence). With 7 bases clipped from V and 8 bases from J, the junction kept 16 bases outside the gene matches. CDR3 DNA: TGTGCCAGCAATAAGCGGGGGATCTGTTGGGGGGATGAGCAGTTCTTC. Its translation: CASNKRGICWGDEQFF.

The chain couples TRBV7-9 to TRBJ1-2, with a weak D call TRBD1 (6 bases). The CDR3 extends over 15 amino acids. The V end lost 4 bases, the J end lost 3 bases, and 15 bases lay between the germline ends. Per the germline V gene, CDR1 is SEHNR and CDR2 is FQNEAQ (reference sequence). The DNA of the CDR3 is TGTGCCAGCAGCTCCCGACGGCCAGGGGACTATGGCTACACCTTC. Encoded protein: CASSSRRPGDYGYTF. The full variable domain, in which reference TRBV7-9 and TRBJ1-2 provide the parts outside the CDR3, is DTGVSQNPRHKITKRGQNVTFRCDPISEHNRLYWYRQTLGQGPEFLTYFQNEAQLEKSRLLSDRFSAERPKGSFSTLEIQRTEQGDSAMYLCASSSRRPGDYGYTFGSGTRLTVV.

V gene TRBV6-1 combines with J gene TRBJ1-3; 7 positions match TRBD1. Germline values: CDR1 MNHNS, CDR2 SASEGT. The CDR3 sequence is 14 residues long. Trimming cost V 7 bases and J 3 bases; bases outside gene matches: 6. The CDR3 spells CASNFDRDGNTIYF. CDR3 sequence (DNA): TGTGCCAGCAATTTCGACAGGGATGGAAACACCATATATTTT.

The chain recombines TRBV7-8 with TRBJ1-3; D may be TRBD1 (5 bases). V shed 3 bases and J shed 0 bases, with 15 bases lying between them. Per the germline V gene, CDR1 is SGHVS and CDR2 is FQNEAQ. The CDR3 totals 17 residues. CDR3 region: CASSFKNKGSSGNTIYF. In DNA, the CDR3 is TGTGCCAGCAGCTTTAAGAATAAGGGGTCCTCTGGAAACACCATATATTTT.

This chain uses TRBV5-1 with TRBJ2-3, with a weak D call TRBD2 (5 bases). V lost 4 bases and J 0 bases, leaving 9 bases between the germline ends. Germline V gene sequence: CDR1 SGHRS, CDR2 YFSETQ. The CDR3 is made up of 14 amino acids. The CDR3 DNA reads as TGCGCCAGCAGCCCGGGAATGAGCACAGATACGCAGTATTTT. This codes for CASSPGMSTDTQYF.

The chain has TRBV7-9 and TRBJ1-4; TRBD1 aligns across 7 bases. The J segment lost 3 bases and the V segment lost 5 bases, leaving 3 bases of the junction unmatched. CDR3 size: 14 residues. Germline CDR1 SEHNR, CDR2 FQNEAQ (reference sequence). The CDR3 protein is CASSRDRSNEKLFF. CDR3 sequence (DNA): TGTGCCAGCAGCCGGGACAGATCTAATGAAAAACTGTTTTTT.

This chain uses TRBV7-9 with TRBJ2-5; TRBD2 matches 8 bases. Losses at the gene ends were 11 bases for V and 5 bases for J; bases not matched to a gene: 10. In germline, CDR1 is SEHNR, CDR2 FQNEAQ (reference sequence). The CDR3 contains 13 residues. CDR3 sequence: CADSGGTGETQYF. The CDR3 DNA follows: TGTGCCGACTCGGGGGGGACCGGGGAGACCCAGTACTTC. The full variable domain, rest sourced from reference TRBV7-9 and TRBJ2-5, is DTGVSQNPRHKITKRGQNVTFRCDPISEHNRLYWYRQTLGQGPEFLTYFQNEAQLEKSRLLSDRFSAERPKGSFSTLEIQRTEQGDSAMYLCADSGGTGETQYFGPGTRLLVL.

The rearrangement uses TRBV5-1 and TRBJ1-5; 7 positions agree with TRBD1. Germline lookup yields CDR1 SGHRS and CDR2 YFSETQ. V lost 4 bases to trimming and J lost 4 bases; unmatched junction nucleotides: 8. The CDR3 spans 15 residues. CDR3 nucleotide sequence: TGCGCCAGCAGCCCGGGGGGGGACAGTAATCAGCCCCAGCATTTT. Translating it yields CASSPGGDSNQPQHF.

The V call is TRBV6-5, the J call TRBJ2-7, with 9 bases that match TRBD1. The germline V gene has CDR1 MNHEY and CDR2 SVGAGI. This CDR3 spans 14 amino acids. V dropped 6 bases and J dropped 2; count of bases not matched to a gene: 5. The CDR3 loop is CASRSGTGPYEQYF. The CDR3 DNA follows: TGTGCCAGCAGGTCCGGGACAGGGCCCTACGAGCAGTACTTC.

The rearrangement joins TRBV5-6 to TRBJ2-7; TRBD1 matches 7 bases. The CDR3 is made up of 13 amino acids. Per germline, CDR1 SGHDT and CDR2 YYEEEE. The ends lost 3 bases at V and 5 bases at J; junction bases unmatched: 5. The CDR3 region is CASSWGQLDEQYF. CDR3 bases: TGTGCCAGCAGCTGGGGACAGCTTGACGAGCAGTACTTC.

In its sample, this clone was seen once. This chain connects TRBV4-2 to TRBJ2-5; possible D gene TRBD1, 6 bases. The CDR3 is 16 amino acids. Germline V CDR1 and CDR2: LGHNA, YNFKEQ. The V end lost 4 bases, the J end lost 2 bases, and 17 bases lay between the germline ends. The CDR3 DNA follows: TGTGCCAGCAGCCTTAAAACGGCGACAGGACAAGAGACCCAGTACTTC. Its protein is CASSLKTATGQETQYF.

The CDR3 spells CASSLDSRSRTQYF. The CDR3 DNA reads as TGTGCCAGCAGCTTAGATTCGCGGTCCCGGACCCAGTACTTC. The gene calls are TRBV11-1 and TRBJ2-5, with D hard to call. Germline V gene sequence: CDR1 SGHAT, CDR2 FQDESV (reference sequence). Between the trimmed V and J ends, which lost 1 base and 7 bases, there was a span of 13 bases. The CDR3 is 14 residues long.

V and J are TRBV9 and TRBJ2-7; TRBD1 matches at 9 bases. V gave up 3 bases and J gave up 5 bases; unmatched junction bases: 6. The CDR3 has 14 amino acids. Germline CDR1 reads SGDLS; CDR2 reads YYNGEE. CDR3 sequence (DNA): TGTGCCAGCAGCGCCCGGGACAGGGCGCACGAGCAGTACTTC. Encoded protein: CASSARDRAHEQYF.

V and J are TRBV28 and TRBJ1-4, with D tentatively TRBD1 (5 bases). The V end lost 8 bases, the J end lost 5 bases, and 18 bases lay between the germline ends. The CDR3 length is 15 residues. Germline V gives CDR1 MDHEN, CDR2 SYDVKM. This CDR3 reads CASARLGQANEKLFF. The CDR3 DNA follows: TGTGCCAGCGCCCGATTGGGGCAGGCCAATGAAAAACTGTTTTTT.

The gene calls are TRBV4-2 and TRBJ1-1; tentatively, D is TRBD1 (6 bases). The CDR3 is 14 amino acids. V lost 4 bases, J lost 1 base, and 10 bases lay in between. Germline assignment: CDR1 LGHNA and CDR2 YNFKEQ. CDR3: CASSRSGQNTEAFF. Written as DNA, the CDR3 is TGTGCCAGCAGCCGCTCGGGACAGAACACTGAAGCTTTCTTT.

This rearrangement joins TRBV29-1 to TRBJ2-7; 9 bases are shared with TRBD1. This CDR3 spans 14 amino acids. The ends lost 6 bases at V and 4 bases at J; junction bases unmatched: 10. Germline values: CDR1 SQVTM, CDR2 ANQGSEA. Here the CDR3 reads CSVGYGTGIYEQYF. CDR3 DNA: TGCAGCGTCGGCTACGGGACAGGGATTTACGAGCAGTACTTC.

V is TRBV19 and J is TRBJ1-2; 7 bases line up with TRBD1. Germline trimming cut 3 bases from V and 4 bases from J; bases unmatched to any gene: 14. CDR3 length: 17 residues. Germline V gene data show CDR1 as LNHDA and CDR2 as SQIVND (reference sequence). CDR3 amino acids: CASSISWTGHSPYGYTF. The CDR3 DNA follows: TGTGCCAGTAGTATCTCTTGGACAGGACATTCCCCCTATGGCTACACCTTC.

V and J are TRBV29-1 and TRBJ1-1; 10 nucleotides line up with TRBD1. CDR3 length equals 17 residues. CDR1 and CDR2 from the germline V gene are SQVTM and ANQGSEA. The V segment lost 5 bases and the J segment 1 base; nucleotides outside the gene matches: 13. DNA for the CDR3: TGCAGCGTTCTTTTCGGTCCGGGACAGGGGCCGAACACTGAAGCTTTCTTT. It specifies CSVLFGPGQGPNTEAFF. The full variable domain, with the rest looked up from reference TRBV29-1 and TRBJ1-1, is SAVISQKPSRDICQRGTSLTIQCQVDSQVTMMFWYRQQPGQSLTLIATANQGSEATYESGFVIDKFPISRPNLTFSTLTVSNMSPEDSSIYLCSVLFGPGQGPNTEAFFGQGTRLTVV.

The V and J genes are TRBV28 and TRBJ1-1; D unresolved. Germline CDR1 MDHEN, CDR2 SYDVKM. The length of the CDR3 is 13 residues. Trimming stripped 8 bases from V and 0 bases from J, with 10 bases between. CDR3 amino acids: CASLSYMNTEAFF. The CDR3 DNA follows: TGTGCCAGCCTTTCCTATATGAACACTGAAGCTTTCTTT.

This clone was observed once. The V and J genes are TRBV15 and TRBJ2-5; D possibly corresponds to TRBD1 (6 bases). Trimming took 3 bases from V and 5 from J, leaving 16 bases between them. From germline, CDR1 is LNHNV and CDR2 YYDKDF (reference sequence). The CDR3 length is 15 residues. DNA of the CDR3: TGTGCCACCAGCAGGGAGAACAGGGAATGGGAGACCCAGTACTTC. Its protein product is CATSRENREWETQYF.

The rearrangement links TRBV29-1 to TRBJ1-2, with 9 bases fitting TRBD1. The length of the CDR3 is 16 residues. Germline CDR1 is SQVTM and CDR2 is ANQGSEA. Trimming cost V 0 bases and J 3 bases; bases outside gene matches: 8. The CDR3 DNA is TGCAGCGTTGAAGATTCTTCCGGGACAGGGTACTATGGCTACACCTTC. Residues: CSVEDSSGTGYYGYTF.

The chain links TRBV5-1 to TRBJ2-4; a weak D match, TRBD1 (6 bases). This CDR3 is 17 amino acids long. V gave up 0 bases and J gave up 6 bases, with 19 bases separating them. CDR1 is SGHRS and CDR2 is YFSETQ in the germline V gene. CDR3 nucleotides: TGCGCCAGCAGCTTGGCCCTAGGGACAAGTTTGAGAAACATTCAGTACTTC. It encodes CASSLALGTSLRNIQYF. The complete variable domain, with remaining parts taken from reference TRBV5-1 and TRBJ2-4, reads KAGVTQTPRYLIKTRGQQVTLSCSPISGHRSVSWYQQTPGQGLQFLFEYFSETQRNKGNFPGRFSGRQFSNSRSEMNVSTLELGDSALYLCASSLALGTSLRNIQYFGAGTRLSVL.

This chain connects TRBV9 to TRBJ1-6; TRBD1 might be the D (5 bases). Trimming stripped 2 bases from V and 6 bases from J, with 12 bases between. The CDR3 is 15 residues long. CDR1 is SGDLS and CDR2 is YYNGEE in the germline V gene. CDR3 residues: CASSVAGTTNSPLHF. The CDR3 DNA reads as TGTGCCAGCAGCGTGGCGGGGACCACTAATTCACCCCTCCACTTT.

The rearrangement links TRBV29-1 to TRBJ1-1, with 9 bases fitting TRBD1. The CDR3 totals 14 residues. Germline values: CDR1 SQVTM, CDR2 ANQGSEA. Unmatched junction bases numbered 6, after V lost 3 bases and J lost 4 bases. This CDR3 is CSVDRDRESTEAFF. The CDR3 nucleotides read TGCAGCGTTGACCGGGACAGGGAAAGCACTGAAGCTTTCTTT.